The present entry profiles one TCR beta chain with its context. The target antigen is unknown. The CDR3 runs 14 residues. J was trimmed by 4 bases and V by 4 bases; bases with no gene match: 6. Germline V CDR1 and CDR2: SGHRS, YFSETQ. This sample stems from a study of cytomegalovirus exposure and HLA in healthy donors. Study-level information: Of around 410 genotyped donors, more than 65% grouped in the Caucasian-associated ancestry cluster.

Both 60 Vbeta primers and 13 Jbeta primers went into the PCR. Authors' methods: Some 9.9 million of tens of millions of unique TCR beta chains were shared, per a later count. Data came from immunoSEQ multiplex PCR; TCRdb stores just in-frame clones and leaves some out. That table supplies the V and J calls and clone size; D and trimming were determined from the DNA. The sample includes 45,000 to 55,000 clones. Study-level results: An assumption of roughly uniform sequencing depth across donors underlay the presence/absence analyses. TCR beta chains numbering roughly 150 were designated cytomegalovirus-associated.

The sequence came from a man aged 40-50 years in good health and CMV-seropositive. What was sequenced was PBMCs. The J gene is TRBJ1-2, the V gene TRBV5-1; 8 bases line up with TRBD1. CDR3 protein: CASSPDREGYGYTF. DNA of the CDR3: TGCGCCAGCAGCCCGGACAGGGAAGGCTATGGCTACACCTTC. Together with reference TRBV5-1 and TRBJ1-2, the CDR3 gives the full variable domain: KAGVTQTPRYLIKTRGQQVTLSCSPISGHRSVSWYQQTPGQGLQFLFEYFSETQRNKGNFPGRFSGRQFSNSRSEMNVSTLELGDSALYLCASSPDREGYGYTFGSGTRLTVV.